These 10 T cell receptor beta chains were sequenced from one sample in a study of T cells in Graves' hyperthyroidism and ophthalmopathy. TCR beta CDR3 regions were amplified from RNA. HTBI primers were the set used in a first-round RT-PCR of the TCR CDR3. TCRdb analysed the multiplex PCR reads with MiXCR anew, one entry per CDR3 protein. The data show around 380,000 distinct CDR3 sequences, about 14% seen once. Material for sequencing was blood. These receptors all come from a man younger than 45 with Graves' hyperthyroidism that later progressed to Graves' ophthalmopathy.

This clonotype has ten or more counts. This chain links TRBV6-1 with TRBJ1-5; TRBD1 aligns across 7 bases. Trimming took 6 bases from V and 0 from J; bases not matched to a gene: 5. The CDR3 spans 15 residues. CDR1 and CDR2 (germline): MNHNS, SASEGT. The CDR3 loop reads CASRPQGNSNQPQHF. Here the CDR3 DNA reads TGTGCCAGCAGACCACAGGGGAATAGCAATCAGCCCCAGCATTTT.

As regards this clonotype: A read error may explain this, as a much larger clone is one base away. The chain carries TRBV29-1 and TRBJ1-1; the D is unclear. There are 12 residues in the CDR3. Between the trimmed V and J ends, which lost 7 bases and 4 bases, there was a span of 13 bases. Germline CDR1 is SQVTM and CDR2 is ANQGSEA. CDR3 sequence reads: CSALWWGTEAFF. CDR3 sequence (DNA): TGCAGCGCTCTTTGGTGGGGCACTGAAGCTTTCTTT.

Ten or more counts support this clonotype. This CDR3 is CSAREGGGELFF. CDR3 sequence (DNA): TGCAGTGCTAGAGAGGGGGGCGGGGAGCTGTTTTTT. This chain joins TRBV20-1 and TRBJ2-2; TRBD2 is a possible D gene (6 bases). This CDR3 comprises 12 residues. V lost 0 bases to trimming and J lost 7 bases, with 6 bases between them. Germline values: CDR1 DFQATT, CDR2 SNEGSKA (reference sequence).

The V and J genes are TRBV12-3 or TRBV12-4 and TRBJ2-4, with D perhaps matching TRBD1 (6 bases). V was cut by 9 bases and J by 1 base, with 10 bases left in between. This CDR3 has 13 amino acids. CDR3 nucleotide sequence: TGTGCCAGTTCCGACAGGGCCAAAAACATTCAGTACTTC. Translation gives CASSDRAKNIQYF.

The chain recombines TRBV4-1 with TRBJ1-4, with D possibly TRBD1 on 5 matching bases. Germline CDR1 reads MGHRA; CDR2 reads YSYEKL. Between the trimmed V and J ends, which lost 2 bases and 6 bases, there was a span of 13 bases. The CDR3 is 15 amino acids. The CDR3 region has the DNA TGCGCCAGCAGCCAACACCGGGACGGTGATGAAAAACTGTTTTTT. It encodes CASSQHRDGDEKLFF.

This clonotype was counted ten times or more. This chain uses TRBV20-1 with TRBJ2-7; D is perhaps TRBD2 (6 bases). CDR3 length equals 14 residues. Germline CDR1 reads DFQATT; CDR2 reads SNEGSKA (reference sequence). With 0 bases removed from V and 3 bases from J, the gap between germline ends came to 12 bases. CDR3 nucleotides: TGCAGTGCTAGAGATCCGGGGGTGAGCTACGAGCAGTACTTC. Protein: CSARDPGVSYEQYF.

This chain links TRBV10-3 with TRBJ2-7; TRBD2 agrees at 7 bases. This CDR3 is 13 amino acids long. V was pared by 5 bases and J by 7 bases, with 8 bases of the junction left unmatched. The germline V gene encodes CDR1 ENHRY and CDR2 SYGVKD. CDR3 sequence (DNA): TGTGCCATCAGTAGCGGGATAGGTCGGGAGCAGTACTTC. Encoded protein: CAISSGIGREQYF.

This clonotype came up many times. The rearrangement links TRBV11-2 to TRBJ2-1; 9 bases map to TRBD2. Germline V gene lookup returns CDR1 SGHAT and CDR2 FQNNGV. V was pared by 1 base and J by 4 bases, with 11 bases of the junction left unmatched. The CDR3 sequence is 18 residues long. CDR3 sequence reads: CASSLVAVTSGYYNEQFF. The CDR3 nucleotides are TGTGCCAGCAGCTTAGTAGCGGTCACTAGCGGGTATTACAATGAGCAGTTCTTC.

The V and J genes are TRBV5-1 and TRBJ2-7, with 9 bases fitting TRBD1. The V and J ends lost 0 bases and 3 bases, in that order; junction bases with no gene match: 1. In germline, CDR1 is SGHRS, CDR2 YFSETQ. The CDR3 loop spans 14 amino acids. The chain's CDR3 is CASSLEGQGYEQYF. CDR3 in DNA: TGCGCCAGCAGCTTGGAGGGACAGGGCTACGAGCAGTACTTC.

This clonotype came up a few times. The V gene is TRBV20-1, the J gene TRBJ1-6; no reliable D call. Per germline, CDR1 DFQATT and CDR2 SNEGSKA (reference sequence). The CDR3 is made up of 12 amino acids. Trimming cost V 7 bases and J 0 bases, with 4 bases left between them. CDR3 coding DNA: TGCAGTGGGAGCTCCTATAATTCACCCCTCCACTTT. Its protein is CSGSSYNSPLHF.